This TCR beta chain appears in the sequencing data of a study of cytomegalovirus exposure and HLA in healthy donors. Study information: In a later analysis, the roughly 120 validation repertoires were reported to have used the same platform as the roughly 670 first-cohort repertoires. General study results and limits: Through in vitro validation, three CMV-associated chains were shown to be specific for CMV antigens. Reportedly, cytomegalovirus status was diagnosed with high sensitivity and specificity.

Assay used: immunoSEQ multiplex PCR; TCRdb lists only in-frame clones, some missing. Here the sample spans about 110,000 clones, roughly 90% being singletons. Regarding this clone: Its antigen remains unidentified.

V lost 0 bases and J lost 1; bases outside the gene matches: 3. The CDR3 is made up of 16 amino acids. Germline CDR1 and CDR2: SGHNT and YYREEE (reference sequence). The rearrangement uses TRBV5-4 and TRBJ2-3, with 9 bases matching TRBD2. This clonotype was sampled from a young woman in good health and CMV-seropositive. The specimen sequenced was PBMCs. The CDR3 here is CASSLELAGGTDTQYF. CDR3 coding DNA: TGTGCCAGCAGCTTGGAATTAGCGGGGGGCACAGATACGCAGTATTTT. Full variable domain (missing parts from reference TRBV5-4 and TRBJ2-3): ETGVTQSPTHLIKTRGQQVTLRCSSQSGHNTVSWYQQALGQGPQFIFQYYREEENGRGNFPPRFSGLQFPNYSSELNVNALELDDSALYLCASSLELAGGTDTQYFGPGTRLTVL.